Listed below are T cell receptor beta chains from one sample, sequenced in a study of T cell changes during pregnancy in multiple sclerosis. Data came from immunoSEQ multiplex PCR; TCRdb stores just in-frame clones and leaves some out. This sample yields around 24,000 clones, of which about 89% are seen a single time; roughly an eighth belongs to the top ten. Specimen: CD8+ T cells from peripheral blood mononuclear cells, collected in the first trimester of pregnancy. The receptors were gathered from a female donor in good health, enrolled as a control in a pregnancy study. The CDR3 runs from the conserved cysteine through the conserved F or W. D genes are given only for firm matches. Expanded clones get a size class; other rows say once, few or many, or leave the size out.

j_call v_call d_call clone_size cdr3_aa cdr3_nt
TRBJ1-3 TRBV5-1 - - CASSLGESSGNTIYF TGCGCCAGCAGCTTGGGGGAGAGCTCTGGAAACACCATATATTTT
TRBJ2-2 TRBV6-4 TRBD2 - CASSGLAGANTGELFF TGTGCCAGCTCGGGACTAGCGGGGGCCAACACCGGGGAGCTGTTTTTT
TRBJ2-3 TRBV6-1 TRBD2 - CASSVGTSGSDTQYF TGTGCCAGCAGTGTTGGGACTAGCGGGAGTGATACGCAGTATTTT
TRBJ2-7 TRBV7-8 - - CASSPSSYEQYF TGTGCCAGCAGCCCGAGCTCCTACGAGCAGTACTTC
TRBJ1-2 TRBV5-4 - - CASSSQGNGYTF TGTGCCAGCAGCTCCCAGGGAAACGGCTACACCTTC
TRBJ1-2 TRBV7-6 TRBD1 once CASSFDRDGYTF TGTGCCAGCAGCTTCGACAGGGATGGCTACACCTTC
TRBJ2-7 TRBV19 - - CASSIDFYSYEQYF TGTGCCAGTAGTATTGATTTCTACTCCTACGAGCAGTACTTC
TRBJ2-1 TRBV2 - - CASSERLVNNEQFF TGTGCCAGCAGTGAAAGGCTAGTAAACAATGAGCAGTTCTTC
TRBJ2-3 TRBV28 - - CASSSPGETDTQYF TGTGCCAGCAGTTCGCCCGGGGAGACAGATACGCAGTATTTT
TRBJ2-7 TRBV15 TRBD1 - CATSLDRGLYEQYF TGTGCCACCAGCTTGGACAGGGGGCTGTACGAGCAGTACTTC
TRBJ2-1 TRBV6-5 TRBD2 few CASSYEGGPLNEQFF TGTGCCAGCAGTTACGAGGGAGGGCCCTTAAATGAGCAGTTCTTC
TRBJ2-2 TRBV10-3 - few CAIRRLLTANTGELFF TGTGCCATCCGACGGCTTTTGACAGCGAACACCGGGGAGCTGTTTTTT
TRBJ1-2 TRBV6-4 TRBD1 - CASSDDWTGENDGYTF TGTGCCAGCAGTGACGACTGGACAGGGGAGAACGATGGCTACACCTTC
TRBJ2-3 TRBV4-3 TRBD1 once CASSHTGQETDTQYF TGCGCCAGCAGCCACACGGGACAGGAAACAGATACGCAGTATTTT
TRBJ2-3 TRBV14 TRBD2 - CASSQDGTSVYF TGTGCCAGCAGCCAAGATGGAACTAGCGTTTATTTT
TRBJ1-5 TRBV5-1 - once CASSFEGISNQPQHF TGCGCCAGCAGCTTTGAGGGAATCAGCAATCAGCCCCAGCATTTT
TRBJ2-1 TRBV12-2 - - CASRSEASGGAHEQFF TGTGCAAGTCGCTCGGAAGCTAGCGGGGGGGCCCATGAGCAGTTCTTC
TRBJ2-2 TRBV5-4 TRBD1 - CASSGGTGIAGELFF TGTGCCAGCAGCGGAGGGACAGGGATTGCCGGGGAGCTGTTTTTT
TRBJ1-5 TRBV19 - - CASSTRAGSSNQPQHF TGTGCCAGTAGTACCCGGGCGGGATCCAGCAATCAGCCCCAGCATTTT
TRBJ2-7 TRBV5-4 TRBD1 - CASSLASGTDNPYEQYF TGTGCCAGCAGCTTGGCGTCCGGGACAGACAATCCCTACGAGCAGTACTTC
TRBJ1-6 TRBV4-2 - - CASSQGGPLHF TGTGCCAGCAGCCAAGGGGGCCCCCTCCACTTT
TRBJ2-7 TRBV28 TRBD2 - CASSLQGGPYEQYF TGTGCCAGCAGTTTGCAGGGAGGGCCCTACGAGCAGTACTTC
TRBJ1-2 TRBV7-9 - - CASSLAMGAHGYTF TGTGCCAGCAGCTTAGCGATGGGGGCGCATGGCTACACCTTC
TRBJ1-1 TRBV7-9 - - CASSYTPEAFF TGTGCCAGCAGCTACACGCCTGAAGCTTTCTTT
TRBJ1-4 TRBV27 - - CASSLSGLRGEKLFF TGTGCCAGCAGTTTATCCGGTTTACGGGGGGAAAAACTGTTTTTT
TRBJ2-5 TRBV21-1 - once CASTEGLAGEETQYF TGTGCCAGCACCGAGGGACTAGCGGGGGAAGAGACCCAGTACTTC
TRBJ2-5 TRBV28 - once CASSFPRESQYF TGTGCCAGCAGTTTCCCTCGGGAGTCCCAGTACTTC
TRBJ1-2 TRBV5-8 - - CASSRLARFDGYTF TGTGCCAGCAGTCGACTAGCCCGGTTCGATGGCTACACCTTC
TRBJ2-7 TRBV28 - - CASSLYERATYEQYF TGTGCCAGCAGTTTATATGAGCGGGCAACCTACGAGCAGTACTTC
TRBJ2-2 TRBV27 - - CASSPGTGELFF TGTGCCTCGTCACCGGGGACCGGGGAGCTGTTTTTT
TRBJ2-1 TRBV5-1 TRBD2 - CASSLVAGVRIYNEQFF TGCGCCAGCAGCTTGGTAGCGGGAGTACGCATCTACAATGAGCAGTTCTTC